These 23 T cell receptor beta chains originate from one sample sequenced in a study of T cells after yellow fever vaccination. TCRdb analysed the 5' RACE reads with MiXCR anew, one entry per CDR3 protein. This sample has more than 350,000 distinct CDR3 sequences; more than 9% occur once, and the top ten carry roughly 18%. Sample: PBMCs, taken on the day of the first yellow fever vaccination. These TCRs come from a man aged 18 to 29 who received the YFV17D yellow fever vaccine.

This clonotype was detected a few times. The chain joins TRBV2 to TRBJ2-7; tentative D call: TRBD1 (5 bases). Germline V gene lookup returns CDR1 SNHLY and CDR2 FYNNEI. The V end lost 2 bases, the J end lost 6 bases, and 17 bases lay between the germline ends. The CDR3 runs to 15 residues. In DNA, the CDR3 is TGTGCCAGCAGTGAATGGCGTGGCAGGGTGTCCGAGCAGTACGTC. Amino acids: CASSEWRGRVSEQYV.

The sample holds a few counts of this clonotype. The rearrangement uses TRBV9 and TRBJ2-1; 7 bases are shared with TRBD2. Germline CDR1 reads SGDLS; CDR2 reads YYNGEE. Trimming removed 0 bases from V and 4 bases from J; junction bases left unmatched: 4. There are 15 residues in the CDR3. This CDR3 is CASSVVGGVYNEQFF. The CDR3 coding sequence is TGTGCCAGCAGCGTAGTTGGGGGGGTTTACAATGAGCAGTTCTTC.

This clonotype was counted only a few times. This rearrangement joins TRBV12-3 or TRBV12-4 to TRBJ2-7, with D possibly TRBD1 on 6 matching bases. This CDR3 spans 11 amino acids. With 10 bases removed from V and 4 bases from J, the gap between germline ends came to 11 bases. CDR3: CATSRGYEQYF. CDR3 in DNA: TGTGCCACGTCGAGGGGGTACGAGCAGTACTTC.

This clonotype was observed at least ten times. This chain joins TRBV5-1 and TRBJ2-3; D is ambiguous. With 0 bases removed from V and 0 bases from J, the gap between germline ends came to 8 bases. The CDR3 has 15 amino acids. CDR1 and CDR2 from the germline V gene are SGHRS and YFSETQ. For the CDR3, the DNA is TGCGCCAGCAGCTTGGTTACAAAAAGCACAGATACGCAGTATTTT. Its translation is CASSLVTKSTDTQYF.

V usage is TRBV6-5 and J usage is TRBJ2-3; weak D call: TRBD1 (6 bases). The CDR3 contains 13 residues. Germline CDR1 MNHEY, CDR2 SVGAGI. The V gene lost 2 bases and the J gene lost 8 bases, with 11 bases spanning the gap. CDR3 sequence (DNA): TGTGCCAGCAGTTACGAGAACAGGGCTACGCAGTATTTT. Encoded protein: CASSYENRATQYF.

The V call is TRBV7-2, the J call TRBJ2-4; possibly TRBD1 for D (6 bases). The CDR3 extends over 16 amino acids. Trimming took 3 bases from V and 6 from J, leaving 18 bases between them. Germline CDR1 SGHTA, CDR2 FQGNSA. CDR3 residues: CASSFRGQPLSNIQYF. The CDR3 DNA sequence: TGTGCCAGCAGCTTTCGAGGACAGCCGCTATCAAACATTCAGTACTTC.

This clonotype was detected only a few times. CDR3 DNA: TGCAGCGTTCGTCGAGGGTACGAGCAGTACTTC. Translating it yields CSVRRGYEQYF. The chain is built from TRBV29-1 and TRBJ2-7, with D possibly being TRBD2 (5 bases). Looked up from germline, CDR1 is SQVTM and CDR2 is ANQGSEA. V was shortened by 5 bases and J by 4 bases, with 9 bases between the two germline ends. The CDR3 has 11 residues.

The chain combines TRBV4-1 with TRBJ2-7; TRBD2 is a possible D gene (6 bases). V was shortened by 0 bases and J by 6 bases, with 12 bases between the two germline ends. The germline V gene has CDR1 MGHRA and CDR2 YSYEKL. The CDR3 runs to 14 residues. The CDR3: CASSQEIAAVEQYF. CDR3 DNA sequence: TGCGCCAGCAGCCAAGAGATAGCGGCGGTCGAGCAGTACTTC.

The chain links TRBV19 to TRBJ2-1; D gene uncertain. Germline CDR1 is LNHDA and CDR2 is SQIVND (reference sequence). The CDR3 runs 14 residues. Trimming left V 3 bases short and J 4 bases short, with 10 bases between. The DNA of the CDR3 is TGTGCCAGTAGTATTAGACTCGCTTACAATGAGCAGTTCTTC. Amino acid sequence: CASSIRLAYNEQFF.

In this sample, this clonotype turned up many times. V is TRBV5-1 and J is TRBJ1-1; 8 bases agree with TRBD1. Per germline, CDR1 SGHRS and CDR2 YFSETQ. CDR3 size: 15 residues. The ends lost 3 bases at V and 6 bases at J; junction bases unmatched: 10. The chain's CDR3 is CASSSYGQGAAEAFF. The CDR3 nucleotides read TGCGCCAGCAGCTCCTACGGACAGGGAGCGGCTGAAGCTTTCTTT.

This clonotype was found a few times. The V gene is TRBV29-1, the J gene TRBJ2-1, with D perhaps matching TRBD1 (6 bases). The germline gives CDR1 SQVTM, CDR2 ANQGSEA. The CDR3 consists of 11 residues. The V end lost 6 bases, the J end lost 13 bases, and 16 bases lay between the germline ends. The CDR3 DNA reads TGCAGCGTCCAATCGGTACAGGGTCAGTTCTTC. It is translated as CSVQSVQGQFF.

This chain links TRBV5-4 with TRBJ2-1, with unresolved D. Germline CDR1 is SGHNT and CDR2 is YYREEE (reference sequence). The CDR3 spans 13 residues. V shed 0 bases and J shed 9 bases, with 10 bases lying between them. CDR3 amino acids: CASSLVQSVEQFF. The CDR3 nucleotides are TGTGCCAGCAGCTTGGTCCAGAGCGTTGAGCAGTTCTTC.

This clonotype was counted only a few times. This chain links TRBV6-1 with TRBJ1-5; D gene uncertain. V gave up 4 bases and J gave up 2 bases, with 9 bases separating them. Germline V gene data show CDR1 as MNHNS and CDR2 as SASEGT. The CDR3 sequence is 14 residues long. CDR3 sequence: CASSAGFGNQPQHF. DNA for the CDR3: TGTGCCAGCAGTGCGGGTTTTGGCAATCAGCCCCAGCATTTT.

The chain employs TRBV12-3 or TRBV12-4 and TRBJ1-2; TRBD1 might be the D (5 bases). The CDR3 covers 15 residues. The V and J ends lost 3 bases and 4 bases respectively, with 15 bases between them. In DNA, the CDR3 is TGTGCCAGCAGTTTGGTAGGGAGGGGCCCCTATGGCTACACCTTC. Its protein product is CASSLVGRGPYGYTF.

This clonotype has a count of ten or more. The CDR3 DNA reads as TGTGCCAGCAGCCAAGATGTTCGGGGACAGGGCAGGGAGTTCTTC. This codes for CASSQDVRGQGREFF. The rearrangement links TRBV3-1 to TRBJ2-1; 9 bases are shared with TRBD1. This CDR3 is built from 15 residues. V lost 0 bases to trimming and J lost 14 bases; unmatched junction nucleotides: 11. CDR1 is LGHDT, CDR2 YNNKEL, per germline (reference sequence).

Ten or more counts support this clonotype. The rearrangement links TRBV30 to TRBJ1-2; D remains unclear. Germline CDR1 and CDR2: GTSNPN and SVGIG (reference sequence). CDR3 length: 14 residues. Trimming stripped 2 bases from V and 2 bases from J, with 12 bases between. The CDR3 DNA follows: TGTGCCTGGAGTCTCCTCGGGGTGAACTATGGCTACACCTTC. Its protein is CAWSLLGVNYGYTF.

This clonotype was detected a few times. The chain links TRBV6-5 to TRBJ2-3; 7 positions match TRBD1. Looked up from germline, CDR1 is MNHEY and CDR2 is SVGAGI. The CDR3 loop spans 14 amino acids. After removal of 6 bases from V and 4 bases from J, the junction contained 7 bases not matched to a gene. CDR3 nucleotides: TGTGCCAGCAGCTACAGGGGTGAGGCAGATACGCAGTATTTT. This sequence encodes CASSYRGEADTQYF.

In the case of this clonotype: A junction end diverges from the germline sequence, so it may reflect a read error. The chain recombines TRBV6-5 with TRBJ2-1; possible D gene TRBD2, 5 bases. Per germline, CDR1 MNHEY and CDR2 SVGAGI. The CDR3 totals 11 residues. DNA of the CDR3: TGTGGCAGCGGACGGTCCAATGAGCAGTTCTTC. Protein sequence: CGSGRSNEQFF.

This clonotype was recorded a few times. This chain uses TRBV5-4 with TRBJ1-2; TRBD1 is a possible D gene (5 bases). Between the trimmed V and J ends, which lost 0 bases and 5 bases, there was a span of 14 bases. The CDR3 is 15 amino acids. Germline CDR1 is SGHNT and CDR2 is YYREEE (reference sequence). CDR3 nucleotide sequence: TGTGCCAGCAGCTTGGACGGGACGACGGTATATGGCTACACCTTC. This encodes CASSLDGTTVYGYTF.

This chain joins TRBV11-2 and TRBJ2-3; 9 positions agree with TRBD1. V shed 5 bases, J shed 4 bases, and the junction held 7 bases outside the gene matches. The CDR3 loop spans 15 amino acids. Germline CDR1 reads SGHAT; CDR2 reads FQNNGV. This chain's CDR3 is CASSHYRGPPDTQYF. In DNA form, the CDR3 reads TGTGCCAGCAGCCACTACAGGGGGCCCCCAGATACGCAGTATTTT.

This clonotype came up a few times. The V and J genes are TRBV20-1 and TRBJ1-1, with no clear D. V was clipped by 3 bases and J by 2 bases, with 10 bases between them. The V gene's germline CDR1 is DFQATT and CDR2 SNEGSKA (reference sequence). CDR3 length: 13 amino acids. The DNA of the CDR3 is TGCAGTGCTAGTTTGGGTCCTAACACTGAAGCTTTCTTT. It specifies CSASLGPNTEAFF.

The chain carries TRBV7-2 and TRBJ2-2; TRBD2 might be the D (6 bases). Per the germline V gene, CDR1 is SGHTA and CDR2 is FQGNSA. Trimming took 4 bases from V and 5 from J, leaving 11 bases between them. The CDR3 is 14 amino acids. CDR3 loop: CASSWGVRTGELFF. Here the CDR3 DNA reads TGTGCCAGCAGCTGGGGGGTGAGGACCGGGGAGCTGTTTTTT. The full variable domain, rest sourced from reference TRBV7-2 and TRBJ2-2, is GAGVSQSPSNKVTEKGKDVELRCDPISGHTALYWYRQSLGQGLEFLIYFQGNSAPDKSGLPSDRFSAERTGGSVSTLTIQRTQQEDSAVYLCASSWGVRTGELFFGEGSRLTVL.

In this sample, this clonotype turned up a few times. The V call is TRBV20-1, the J call TRBJ1-2, with 10 bases matching TRBD1. The J segment lost 6 bases and the V segment lost 6 bases, leaving 16 bases of the junction unmatched. Germline V gives CDR1 DFQATT, CDR2 SNEGSKA (reference sequence). The CDR3 contains 16 residues. The CDR3 DNA sequence: TGCAGTGCCGATTCAATTCCGGGACAGGGGTTTGATGGCTACACCTTC. This codes for CSADSIPGQGFDGYTF.